This TCR beta chain comes out of a study of blood T cell repertoires in COVID-19. Study context: PBMCs, B-cell-depleted T cells, or T cells provided the cDNA or gDNA that made up the material.

After removal of 9 bases from V and 4 bases from J, the junction contained 6 bases not matched to a gene. Per germline, CDR1 ENHRY and CDR2 SYGVKD. The length of the CDR3 is 13 residues. This clone was seen a single time. Cohorts were assigned according to the clinical history that participants reported. Two consecutive negative NP/OP PCR tests, clearance, or resolved symptoms defined Cohort 3 recovery. In the original workflow: Reference gene primer amplification in the assay estimated nucleated cell counts. Measured with immunoSEQ multiplex PCR; TCRdb has only the in-frame clones, and not every one. The V and J calls and the clone size are those of that table, but D and trimming were determined from the DNA. Here the sample spans fewer than 400,000 clones, nearly 90% being singletons.

The sample consisted of PBMCs or T cells enriched from blood (not recorded which). The chain has TRBV10-3 and TRBJ1-2; 9 positions match TRBD1. The receptor's source is a woman in her 30s who had recovered from COVID-19. The CDR3 reads CAMGQGRGYGYTF. CDR3 nucleotide sequence: TGTGCCATGGGACAGGGACGAGGCTATGGCTACACCTTC.